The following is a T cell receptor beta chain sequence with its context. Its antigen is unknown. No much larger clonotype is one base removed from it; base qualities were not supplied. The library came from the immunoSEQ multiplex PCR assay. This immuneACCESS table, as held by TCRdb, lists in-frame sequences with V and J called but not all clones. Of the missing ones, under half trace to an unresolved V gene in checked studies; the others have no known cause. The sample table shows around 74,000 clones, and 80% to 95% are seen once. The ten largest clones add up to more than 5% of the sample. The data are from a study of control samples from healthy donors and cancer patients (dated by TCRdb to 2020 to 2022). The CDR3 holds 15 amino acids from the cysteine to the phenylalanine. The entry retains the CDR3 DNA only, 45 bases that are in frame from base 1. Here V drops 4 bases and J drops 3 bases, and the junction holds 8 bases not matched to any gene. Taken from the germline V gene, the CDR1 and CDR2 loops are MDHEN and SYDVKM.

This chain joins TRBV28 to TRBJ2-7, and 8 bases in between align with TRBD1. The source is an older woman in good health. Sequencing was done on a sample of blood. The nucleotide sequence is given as TGTGCCAGCAGTTCCCCGACAGGGGCTGGCTACGAGCAGTACTTC. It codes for CASSSPTGAGYEQYF.